Below, 10 T cell receptor beta chains from the same sample are listed, as sequenced in a study of T cells in Graves' hyperthyroidism and ophthalmopathy (dated by TCRdb to about 2019). The library was obtained by multiplex PCR. The run used an Illumina HiSeq 2000. TCR beta CDR3 regions were amplified from RNA transcripts. A first-round RT-PCR of the TCR CDR3 used the HTBI primer set with the Qiagen OneStep RT-PCR kit. TCRdb reprocessed the public reads (quality trimming at Q25 with fastp, clone calling with MiXCR) and kept in-frame beta chains. Under each unique CDR3 protein, matching rows form one entry showing the most common genes and DNA. The sample has about 350,000 distinct CDR3 sequences on record, around 18% of them singletons. In total, the top ten clones hold about a sixth of the sample. Source material: blood. These TCRs come from a woman in her thirties or forties with Graves' ophthalmopathy.

This clonotype was detected ten times or more. Relative to the germline gene, one junction end is altered; a read error may explain this. The genes are TRBV24-1 and TRBJ2-5; weak D call: TRBD2 (6 bases). CDR3 size: 12 residues. Germline V gene sequence: CDR1 KGHDR, CDR2 SFDVKD. CDR3 region: CATSDPAGTLDF. The DNA of the CDR3 is TGTGCCACCAGTGATCCTGCCGGGACTTTGGACTTC.

As concerns this clonotype: Given a much more abundant clone one base away, this may be a read error. This chain links TRBV18 with TRBJ2-5; the D gene is possibly TRBD1 (5 bases). The CDR3 contains 15 residues. Looked up from germline, CDR1 is KGHSH and CDR2 is LQKENI. V lost 2 bases and J lost 7, with 17 bases in between. The CDR3 sequence is CASSPAQTAKVTQYF. The CDR3 nucleotides are TGTGCCAGCTCACCAGCGCAGACAGCAAAAGTGACCCAGTACTTC.

This clonotype showed up many times. This chain joins TRBV6-5 and TRBJ1-1; D gene unclear. The CDR3 totals 14 residues. Trimming left V 5 bases short and J 1 base short, with 11 bases between. Germline V lookup: CDR1 MNHEY, CDR2 SVGAGI. The CDR3 spells CASSPNKGNTEAFF. The CDR3 nucleotides are TGTGCCAGCAGTCCCAATAAGGGGAACACTGAAGCTTTCTTT.

This clonotype was detected ten times or more. The chain uses TRBV5-4 and TRBJ2-5, with D possibly being TRBD1 (5 bases). Germline V gene lookup returns CDR1 SGHNT and CDR2 YYREEE (reference sequence). The V end was cut by 4 bases, the J end by 3 bases, with 19 bases between. This CDR3 comprises 16 residues. The CDR3 sequence: CASSPQGQTGEETQYF. The CDR3, as DNA: TGTGCCAGCAGCCCTCAGGGCCAGACTGGAGAAGAGACCCAGTACTTC. The full variable domain, completed using reference TRBV5-4 and TRBJ2-5, is ETGVTQSPTHLIKTRGQQVTLRCSSQSGHNTVSWYQQALGQGPQFIFQYYREEENGRGNFPPRFSGLQFPNYSSELNVNALELDDSALYLCASSPQGQTGEETQYFGPGTRLLVL.

V is TRBV12-3 or TRBV12-4 and J is TRBJ1-2, with D maybe TRBD1 (5 bases). Trimming left V 11 bases short and J 0 bases short, with 16 bases between. The length of the CDR3 is 14 residues. The CDR3 spells CAWSFDRANYGYTF. The CDR3 nucleotides are TGTGCCTGGAGTTTCGACAGAGCTAACTATGGCTACACCTTC.

This clonotype was seen many times. The chain uses TRBV20-1 and TRBJ2-2; TRBD2 matches 9 bases. The CDR3 length is 14 residues. The V and J ends lost 3 bases and 6 bases, in that order; junction bases with no gene match: 5. In germline, CDR1 is DFQATT, CDR2 SNEGSKA (reference sequence). This CDR3 reads CSASKGLAAGELFF. The CDR3 DNA sequence: TGCAGTGCTAGCAAGGGACTAGCTGCCGGGGAGCTGTTTTTT.

This clonotype was counted many times. The rearrangement links TRBV6-1 to TRBJ2-4; 9 bases map to TRBD2. CDR3 length equals 14 residues. CDR1 MNHNS and CDR2 SASEGT come from the germline V gene. J gave up 6 bases and V 8 bases, and 8 bases lay outside the gene matches. The CDR3 nucleotides are TGTGCCAGCCTTAAGCGGGAGGTGGGAAACATTCAGTACTTC. Protein product: CASLKREVGNIQYF.

This clonotype was observed a few times. This may arise from a read error, as a much more abundant clone is one base away. Since the CDR3 does not end with the conserved phenylalanine or tryptophan, this likely comes from a read error. The V call is TRBV6-1, the J call TRBJ1-1, with 10 nucleotides matching TRBD1. This CDR3 contains 14 residues. From germline, CDR1 is MNHNS and CDR2 SASEGT. After removal of 7 bases from V and 6 bases from J, the junction contained 8 bases not matched to a gene. The CDR3 DNA follows: TGTGCCAGCATGGGGGGGACAGGGGCCGCTGAAGCTTTCTCT. It encodes CASMGGTGAAEAFS.

This clonotype was counted at least ten times. V usage is TRBV28 and J usage is TRBJ2-7, with a weak D call TRBD2 (6 bases). Germline CDR1 MDHEN, CDR2 SYDVKM. Trimming took off 6 bases at V and 6 bases at J, with 24 bases between the two ends. This CDR3 region has 16 residues. The CDR3 loop reads CASSWGDRRTPLEQYF. The CDR3 bases are TGTGCCAGCAGCTGGGGGGACCGCCGGACCCCTCTCGAGCAGTACTTC. The full variable domain, rest sourced from reference TRBV28 and TRBJ2-7, is DVKVTQSSRYLVKRTGEKVFLECVQDMDHENMFWYRQDPGLGLRLIYFSYDVKMKEKGDIPEGYSVSREKKERFSLILESASTNQTSMYLCASSWGDRRTPLEQYFGPGTRLTVT.

This clonotype was detected ten times or more. The chain links TRBV6-5 to TRBJ2-7; 9 nucleotides agree with TRBD2. The CDR3 spans 15 residues. Germline V lookup: CDR1 MNHEY, CDR2 SVGAGI. V trimming: 5 bases; J trimming: 8 bases; junction bases outside the gene matches: 13. The CDR3 DNA is TGTGCCAGCAGTCCAGGGGCGGGAGGGACGGGCAAGCAGTACTTC. Its translation: CASSPGAGGTGKQYF.